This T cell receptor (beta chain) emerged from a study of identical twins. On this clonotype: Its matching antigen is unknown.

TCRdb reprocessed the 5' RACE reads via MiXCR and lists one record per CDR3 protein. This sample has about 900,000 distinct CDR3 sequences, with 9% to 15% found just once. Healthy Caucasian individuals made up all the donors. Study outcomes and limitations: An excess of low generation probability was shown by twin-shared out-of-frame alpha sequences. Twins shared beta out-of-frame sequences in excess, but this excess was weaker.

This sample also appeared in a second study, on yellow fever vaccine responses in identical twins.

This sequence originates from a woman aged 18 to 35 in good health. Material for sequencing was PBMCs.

The chain's CDR3 is CASSIDTGTSGYNEQFF. CDR3 DNA: TGTGCCAGTAGTATCGACACCGGGACTAGCGGATACAATGAGCAGTTCTTC. This sequence joins TRBV19 and TRBJ2-1; 11 nucleotides match TRBD2. CDR3 length: 17 residues. In germline, CDR1 is LNHDA, CDR2 SQIVND (reference sequence). After removal of 3 bases from V and 4 bases from J, the junction contained 8 bases not matched to a gene.